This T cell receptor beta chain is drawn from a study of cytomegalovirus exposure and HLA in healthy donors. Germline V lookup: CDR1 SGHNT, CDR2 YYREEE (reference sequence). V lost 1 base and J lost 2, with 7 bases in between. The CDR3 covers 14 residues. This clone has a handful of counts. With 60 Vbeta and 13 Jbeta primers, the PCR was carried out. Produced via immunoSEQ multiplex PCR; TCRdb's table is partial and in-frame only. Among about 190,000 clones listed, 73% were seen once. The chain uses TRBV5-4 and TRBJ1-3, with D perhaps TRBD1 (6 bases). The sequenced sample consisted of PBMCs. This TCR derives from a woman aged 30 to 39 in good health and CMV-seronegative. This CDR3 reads CASSLTGPGNTIYF. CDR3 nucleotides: TGTGCCAGCAGCTTGACAGGGCCTGGAAACACCATATATTTT.